Reported below is one T cell receptor (beta chain). Only in-frame clones appear in the TCRdb table, and some are missing; sequencing was by immunoSEQ multiplex PCR. The sample yields fewer than 85,000 clones, around nine tenths seen once. Germline lookup yields CDR1 LGHDT and CDR2 YNNKEL (reference sequence). V lost 4 bases and J 8 bases, leaving 14 bases between the germline ends. The CDR3 is made up of 13 amino acids. This sample stems from a study of blood T cell repertoires in COVID-19. Sequencing was performed on peripheral blood. The gene calls are TRBV3-1 (or the pseudogene TRBV3-2) and TRBJ1-1; D perhaps matches TRBD1 (6 bases). This TCR derives from a human donor in a cohort sampled during active COVID-19. The CDR3 sequence: CASSLGGAGEAFF. In DNA, the CDR3 is TGTGCCAGCAGCCTCGGGGGGGCAGGGGAAGCTTTCTTT.